These T cell receptor beta chains were read from a single sample in a study of cytomegalovirus exposure and HLA in healthy donors. Some clones are missing from TCRdb's copy, which holds only in-frame ones; the method was immunoSEQ multiplex PCR. Of about 130,000 clones detected, 80% to 85% appear once; the ten largest clones hold over 1%. The specimen sequenced was PBMCs. The receptor source for this set is a boy younger than 18 in good health and CMV-seronegative. The CDR3 runs from the conserved cysteine through the conserved F or W. D genes are given only for firm matches. Clone size is not always given. Where it is, it says once, few, many or a class for expanded clones.

CDR3nt: TGTGCCAGCAGCGATCGTTGGGGGGGACCGGAGCAGTACTTC
CDR3aa: CASSDRWGGPEQYF
len: 14
v_gene: TRBV11-3
abundance: NA
d_gene: TRBD2
j_gene: TRBJ2-7

CDR3nt: TGCGCCAGCAGCTTGGAAGGGACAGGGAGCACTGAAGCTTTCTTT
CDR3aa: CASSLEGTGSTEAFF
len: 15
v_gene: TRBV5-1
abundance: few
d_gene: TRBD1
j_gene: TRBJ1-1

CDR3nt: TGTGCCAGCAGTATGGACACCTACACCGGGGAGCTGTTTTTT
CDR3aa: CASSMDTYTGELFF
len: 14
v_gene: TRBV7-9
abundance: NA
d_gene: NA
j_gene: TRBJ2-2

CDR3nt: TGCAGCGTTGAAGTGACAGGGGGCTCCTACGAGCAGTACTTC
CDR3aa: CSVEVTGGSYEQYF
len: 14
v_gene: TRBV29-1
abundance: NA
d_gene: TRBD1
j_gene: TRBJ2-7

CDR3nt: TGCGCCAGCAGCTTGGCCACCGGGACAGGGGGAGAGCAGTACTTC
CDR3aa: CASSLATGTGGEQYF
len: 15
v_gene: TRBV5-1
abundance: NA
d_gene: TRBD1
j_gene: TRBJ2-7

CDR3nt: TGTGCCAGCAGTGAAATGGGCTCACCCTATGGCTACACCTTC
CDR3aa: CASSEMGSPYGYTF
len: 14
v_gene: TRBV25-1
abundance: few
d_gene: NA
j_gene: TRBJ1-2

CDR3nt: TGTGCCAGCAGCCGAAACAGGGTATCTCCTGAAGCTTTCTTT
CDR3aa: CASSRNRVSPEAFF
len: 14
v_gene: TRBV5-8
abundance: NA
d_gene: NA
j_gene: TRBJ1-1

CDR3nt: TGTGCCAGCAGTTTACCCTCGGCTAGCGGCCTACCCTACGAGCAGTACTTC
CDR3aa: CASSLPSASGLPYEQYF
len: 17
v_gene: TRBV27
abundance: once
d_gene: TRBD2
j_gene: TRBJ2-7

CDR3nt: TGTGCCAGCAGCGCCGAAGCGGGGGGCACAGATACGCAGTATTTT
CDR3aa: CASSAEAGGTDTQYF
len: 15
v_gene: TRBV5-6
abundance: few
d_gene: TRBD2
j_gene: TRBJ2-3

CDR3nt: TGTGCCGCCCAGGGGGCCAACGTCCTGACTTTC
CDR3aa: CAAQGANVLTF
len: 11
v_gene: TRBV6-1
abundance: NA
d_gene: NA
j_gene: TRBJ2-6

CDR3nt: TGTGCCAGCAGTTACCAGACTAGAAGCGAGCAGTACTTC
CDR3aa: CASSYQTRSEQYF
len: 13
v_gene: TRBV6-6
abundance: NA
d_gene: NA
j_gene: TRBJ2-7

CDR3nt: TGTGCCAGCAGCACAGCGGGAGGGATATACAATGAGCAGTTCTTC
CDR3aa: CASSTAGGIYNEQFF
len: 15
v_gene: TRBV14
abundance: NA
d_gene: TRBD2
j_gene: TRBJ2-1

CDR3nt: TGTGCCAGCAGTGACGTAGTGAGTAGCAATCAGCCCCAGCATTTT
CDR3aa: CASSDVVSSNQPQHF
len: 15
v_gene: TRBV2
abundance: NA
d_gene: NA
j_gene: TRBJ1-5

CDR3nt: TGTGCCAGCAGTTACTACGAGGGAGATGAAAAACTGTTTTTT
CDR3aa: CASSYYEGDEKLFF
len: 14
v_gene: TRBV6-5
abundance: NA
d_gene: NA
j_gene: TRBJ1-4

CDR3nt: TGTGCCAGCAGTGAATTGGGGGGGAGCGCTGAAGCTTTCTTT
CDR3aa: CASSELGGSAEAFF
len: 14
v_gene: TRBV2
abundance: NA
d_gene: NA
j_gene: TRBJ1-1

CDR3nt: TGTGCTAGTGCTAACAGGGGCGAGCAGTACTTC
CDR3aa: CASANRGEQYF
len: 11
v_gene: TRBV12-5
abundance: NA
d_gene: TRBD1
j_gene: TRBJ2-7

CDR3nt: TGTGCCAGCAGTTCACAGGGGTTTGGGACCTACGAGCAGTACTTC
CDR3aa: CASSSQGFGTYEQYF
len: 15
v_gene: TRBV11-2
abundance: NA
d_gene: TRBD1
j_gene: TRBJ2-7

CDR3nt: TGTGCCAGCAGCCAAGAGGGGACTAGCGGTTACAATGAGCAGTTCTTC
CDR3aa: CASSQEGTSGYNEQFF
len: 16
v_gene: TRBV4-2
abundance: NA
d_gene: TRBD2
j_gene: TRBJ2-1

CDR3nt: TGTGCCAGCAACTTATCGTCAGGGCCCTACGAGCAGTACTTC
CDR3aa: CASNLSSGPYEQYF
len: 14
v_gene: TRBV7-2
abundance: NA
d_gene: NA
j_gene: TRBJ2-7

CDR3nt: TGTGCCAGCAGACAACCGGGACTAGCTTTCTTC
CDR3aa: CASRQPGLAFF
len: 11
v_gene: TRBV2
abundance: NA
d_gene: TRBD2
j_gene: TRBJ2-7

CDR3nt: TGCGCCAGCAGCCTCCCGGGACAGGGGATGGGGGGCTACACCTTC
CDR3aa: CASSLPGQGMGGYTF
len: 15
v_gene: TRBV5-1
abundance: NA
d_gene: TRBD1
j_gene: TRBJ1-2

CDR3nt: TGTGCCAGCAGCCCGGGACAGGGGAACACTGAAGCTTTCTTT
CDR3aa: CASSPGQGNTEAFF
len: 14
v_gene: TRBV7-6
abundance: NA
d_gene: TRBD1
j_gene: TRBJ1-1

CDR3nt: TGCGCCAGCAGCCTGACAGGGGAGGCCTACGAGCAGTACTTC
CDR3aa: CASSLTGEAYEQYF
len: 14
v_gene: TRBV5-1
abundance: once
d_gene: TRBD1
j_gene: TRBJ2-7

CDR3nt: TGTGCCAGCAGTCCAGGACAGGGGGCGGGCACCGGGGAGCTGTTTTTT
CDR3aa: CASSPGQGAGTGELFF
len: 16
v_gene: TRBV27
abundance: NA
d_gene: TRBD1
j_gene: TRBJ2-2

CDR3nt: TGTGCCAGCAGCTCGGGGTGGCTAGCGGGAGGTAAATCCTACAATGAGCAGTTCTTC
CDR3aa: CASSSGWLAGGKSYNEQFF
len: 19
v_gene: TRBV13
abundance: few
d_gene: TRBD2
j_gene: TRBJ2-1

CDR3nt: TGTGCCAGCAGTTCCCCGGGACAGGGGTACACTGAAGCTTTCTTT
CDR3aa: CASSSPGQGYTEAFF
len: 15
v_gene: TRBV27
abundance: NA
d_gene: TRBD1
j_gene: TRBJ1-1

CDR3nt: TGTGCCAGCAGTTTAAGGGGACAGGGGTACGAGCAGTACTTC
CDR3aa: CASSLRGQGYEQYF
len: 14
v_gene: TRBV27
abundance: NA
d_gene: TRBD1
j_gene: TRBJ2-7

CDR3nt: TGTGCCAGCAGCCGGGGTTCTAACTATGGCTACACCTTC
CDR3aa: CASSRGSNYGYTF
len: 13
v_gene: TRBV7-2
abundance: few
d_gene: NA
j_gene: TRBJ1-2

CDR3nt: TGTGCCAGCAGTCAGGAGGGCGAGCAGTACTTC
CDR3aa: CASSQEGEQYF
len: 11
v_gene: TRBV7-9
abundance: NA
d_gene: NA
j_gene: TRBJ2-7

CDR3nt: TGCGCCAGCAGCCGTGATGAGGGAAACACTGAAGCTTTCTTT
CDR3aa: CASSRDEGNTEAFF
len: 14
v_gene: TRBV5-1
abundance: NA
d_gene: NA
j_gene: TRBJ1-1

CDR3nt: TGTGCCAGCAGTTTGATTGAGGGTACTGAGCAGTTCTTC
CDR3aa: CASSLIEGTEQFF
len: 13
v_gene: TRBV27
abundance: NA
d_gene: NA
j_gene: TRBJ2-1

CDR3nt: TGCGCCAGCAGCTTGGAGCCTCGGGAAACTAACTATGGCTACACCTTC
CDR3aa: CASSLEPRETNYGYTF
len: 16
v_gene: TRBV5-1
abundance: NA
d_gene: NA
j_gene: TRBJ1-2

CDR3nt: TGTGCCAGCAGCTTGGTTAACCCTTTACTCGCTAACTATGGCTACACCTTC
CDR3aa: CASSLVNPLLANYGYTF
len: 17
v_gene: TRBV5-5
abundance: NA
d_gene: NA
j_gene: TRBJ1-2

CDR3nt: TGTGCCAGCAGTGCCCGGACAGGGATACGCACCATATATTTT
CDR3aa: CASSARTGIRTIYF
len: 14
v_gene: TRBV2
abundance: NA
d_gene: TRBD1
j_gene: TRBJ1-3

CDR3nt: TGTGCCAGTAGTATAGATCGGGCTAGCGGTGAGCAGTTCTTC
CDR3aa: CASSIDRASGEQFF
len: 14
v_gene: TRBV19
abundance: NA
d_gene: TRBD2
j_gene: TRBJ2-1

CDR3nt: TGTGCCAGCAGGCCCAGGGTTACTGGAAACACCATATATTTT
CDR3aa: CASRPRVTGNTIYF
len: 14
v_gene: TRBV6-5
abundance: NA
d_gene: NA
j_gene: TRBJ1-3

CDR3nt: TGTGCCAGCAGCCCAGACACCGGGGAGCTGTTTTTT
CDR3aa: CASSPDTGELFF
len: 12
v_gene: TRBV7-9
abundance: NA
d_gene: NA
j_gene: TRBJ2-2

CDR3nt: TGTGCCAGCAGTGCAATGACAGGGGAGCCCTACAATGAGCAGTTCTTC
CDR3aa: CASSAMTGEPYNEQFF
len: 16
v_gene: TRBV6-1
abundance: few
d_gene: TRBD1
j_gene: TRBJ2-1

CDR3nt: TGTGCCAGCAGGGCGAGGGGGAGCGGGAACACTGAAGCTTTCTTT
CDR3aa: CASRARGSGNTEAFF
len: 15
v_gene: TRBV7-9
abundance: few
d_gene: NA
j_gene: TRBJ1-1

CDR3nt: TGTGCCAGCAGACAAATTAGCGGGGGTGTAGGAGAGACCCAGTACTTC
CDR3aa: CASRQISGGVGETQYF
len: 16
v_gene: TRBV5-6
abundance: NA
d_gene: TRBD2
j_gene: TRBJ2-5

CDR3nt: TGCGCCAGCAGCTTGGCCGGTCAGCCCCAGCATTTT
CDR3aa: CASSLAGQPQHF
len: 12
v_gene: TRBV5-1
abundance: NA
d_gene: NA
j_gene: TRBJ1-5

CDR3nt: TGTGCCAGCAGTTACCTAGGCCTCACCGAGACCGGGGAGCTGTTTTTT
CDR3aa: CASSYLGLTETGELFF
len: 16
v_gene: TRBV6-5
abundance: NA
d_gene: NA
j_gene: TRBJ2-2

CDR3nt: TGTGCCAGCAGCTTAAGCCCGAACGGCTACACCTTC
CDR3aa: CASSLSPNGYTF
len: 12
v_gene: TRBV7-9
abundance: NA
d_gene: NA
j_gene: TRBJ1-2

CDR3nt: TGTGCCTGGAAGGGACAGGAAAAACTGTTTTTT
CDR3aa: CAWKGQEKLFF
len: 11
v_gene: TRBV30
abundance: once
d_gene: TRBD1
j_gene: TRBJ1-4